The 5 T cell receptor beta chains given below trace back to one sample, sequenced in a study of blood T cell repertoires in COVID-19. TCRdb keeps only in-frame clones here, not all; method: immunoSEQ multiplex PCR. Of about 160,000 clones listed, around 90% are singletons. Sequenced: peripheral blood. The receptor source for this set is a woman between 55 and 75 years old with active or convalescent COVID-19.

This clone was recorded a few times. The chain uses TRBV7-6 and TRBJ2-3; D may be TRBD2 (6 bases). The germline V gene encodes CDR1 SGHVS and CDR2 FNYEAQ. Deletions cut 6 bases from V and 2 bases from J, with 15 bases between. This CDR3 is 15 amino acids long. CDR3 region: CASRRSGDSTDTQYF. The CDR3 nucleotides read TGTGCCAGCAGACGATCGGGGGACTCCACAGATACGCAGTATTTT.

This chain connects TRBV10-3 to TRBJ2-4; possible D gene TRBD2, 7 bases. The V and J ends lost 2 bases and 1 base respectively, with 9 bases between them. The CDR3 contains 15 residues. The germline V gene encodes CDR1 ENHRY and CDR2 SYGVKD. The CDR3 DNA sequence: TGTGCCATCAGTGAGGGGGGGGCGGCCAAAAACATTCAGTACTTC. As protein: CAISEGGAAKNIQYF.

The rearrangement joins TRBV7-2 to TRBJ1-1, with D unresolved. The CDR3 length is 14 residues. Trimming pared 1 base from V and 4 bases from J, leaving 10 bases between. The V gene's germline CDR1 is SGHTA and CDR2 FQGNSA. The CDR3 DNA sequence: TGTGCCAGCAGCTTAGGGGTGGAGGGCACTGAAGCTTTCTTT. Amino acids: CASSLGVEGTEAFF. Supplemented by reference TRBV7-2 and TRBJ1-1, the full variable domain reads GAGVSQSPSNKVTEKGKDVELRCDPISGHTALYWYRQSLGQGLEFLIYFQGNSAPDKSGLPSDRFSAERTGGSVSTLTIQRTQQEDSAVYLCASSLGVEGTEAFFGQGTRLTVV.

V gene TRBV10-1 combines with J gene TRBJ2-2; 13 bases agree with TRBD2. Germline loops: CDR1 WNHNN, CDR2 SYGVQD (reference sequence). V gave up 9 bases and J gave up 5 bases; unmatched junction bases: 15. The CDR3 is 18 amino acids. CDR3 nucleotide sequence: TGCGCCAGACCGGGACTAGCGGGGTACCACCGGGGGACCGGGGAGCTGTTTTTT. It codes for CARPGLAGYHRGTGELFF.

This chain joins TRBV3-1 (or the pseudogene TRBV3-2) and TRBJ2-4, with D possibly TRBD1 on 6 matching bases. From germline, CDR1 is LGHDT and CDR2 YNNKEL (reference sequence). This CDR3 is 19 amino acids long. The germline V and J ends were trimmed by 0 bases and 2 bases, with 20 bases remaining between them. The DNA of the CDR3 is TGTGCCAGCAGCCAAGATGTAGTTGGGGGCAGGGGCACCAAAAACATTCAGTACTTC. Protein product: CASSQDVVGGRGTKNIQYF.